The 2 T cell receptor beta chains reported below all come from one sample, sequenced in a study of beta chain features in type 1 diabetes. Every isolated RNA sample was fully reverse transcribed, so sequencing captured expressed TCRB transcripts. Using immunoSEQ multiplex PCR, the repertoire was profiled, and TCRdb retains in-frame clones only, with some absent. The table lists hundreds of thousands of clones, over 10% of them singletons. Sequencing input: naive CD4+ T cells from blood. The receptors were sampled from a man younger than 35 in good health.

This clone turned up a few times. The rearrangement links TRBV9 to TRBJ2-2, with 8 bases aligning to TRBD2. This CDR3 spans 14 amino acids. Germline CDR1 and CDR2: SGDLS and YYNGEE. Losses at the gene ends were 6 bases for V and 3 bases for J; bases not matched to a gene: 4. The CDR3 spells CASTGLADTGELFF. The CDR3 nucleotides are TGTGCCAGCACCGGACTAGCCGACACCGGGGAGCTGTTTTTT.

The chain joins TRBV7-2 to TRBJ2-5, with 11 bases matching TRBD1. V was clipped by 3 bases and J by 7 bases; unmatched bases: 10. Germline V lookup: CDR1 SGHTA, CDR2 FQGNSA. This CDR3 has 16 residues. Here the CDR3 reads CASSFIAGQGGLTQYF. CDR3 nucleotides: TGTGCCAGCAGCTTCATTGCGGGACAGGGGGGATTGACCCAGTACTTC.